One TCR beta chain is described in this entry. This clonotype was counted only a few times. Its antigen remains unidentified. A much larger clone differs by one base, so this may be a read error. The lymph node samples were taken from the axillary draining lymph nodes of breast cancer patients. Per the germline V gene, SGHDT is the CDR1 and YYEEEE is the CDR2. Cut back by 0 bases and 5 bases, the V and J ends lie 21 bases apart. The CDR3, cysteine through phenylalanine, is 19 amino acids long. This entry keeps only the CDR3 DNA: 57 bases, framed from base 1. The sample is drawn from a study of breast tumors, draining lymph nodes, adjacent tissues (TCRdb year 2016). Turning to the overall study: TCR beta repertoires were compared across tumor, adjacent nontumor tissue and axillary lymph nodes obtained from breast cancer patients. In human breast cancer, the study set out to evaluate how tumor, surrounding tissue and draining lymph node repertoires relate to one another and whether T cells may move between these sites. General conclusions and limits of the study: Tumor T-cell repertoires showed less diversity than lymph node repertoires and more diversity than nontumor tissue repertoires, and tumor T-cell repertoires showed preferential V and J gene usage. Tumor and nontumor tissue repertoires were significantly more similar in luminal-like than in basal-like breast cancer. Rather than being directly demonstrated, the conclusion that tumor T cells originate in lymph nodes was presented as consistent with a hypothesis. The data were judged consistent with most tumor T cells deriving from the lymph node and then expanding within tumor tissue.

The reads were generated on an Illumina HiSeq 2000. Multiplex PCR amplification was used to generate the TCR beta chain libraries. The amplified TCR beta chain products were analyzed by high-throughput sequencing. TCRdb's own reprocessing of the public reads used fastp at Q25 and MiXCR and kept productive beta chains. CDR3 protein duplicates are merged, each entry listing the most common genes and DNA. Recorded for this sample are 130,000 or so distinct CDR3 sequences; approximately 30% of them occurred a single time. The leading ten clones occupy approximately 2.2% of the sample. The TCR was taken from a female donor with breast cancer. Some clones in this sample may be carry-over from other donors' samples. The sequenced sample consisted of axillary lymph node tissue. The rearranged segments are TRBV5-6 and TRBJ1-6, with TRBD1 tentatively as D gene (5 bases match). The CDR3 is CASSLVGATFLMDNSPLHF. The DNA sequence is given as TGTGCCAGCAGCTTGGTCGGGGCAACCTTCTTAATGGATAATTCACCCCTCCACTTT.